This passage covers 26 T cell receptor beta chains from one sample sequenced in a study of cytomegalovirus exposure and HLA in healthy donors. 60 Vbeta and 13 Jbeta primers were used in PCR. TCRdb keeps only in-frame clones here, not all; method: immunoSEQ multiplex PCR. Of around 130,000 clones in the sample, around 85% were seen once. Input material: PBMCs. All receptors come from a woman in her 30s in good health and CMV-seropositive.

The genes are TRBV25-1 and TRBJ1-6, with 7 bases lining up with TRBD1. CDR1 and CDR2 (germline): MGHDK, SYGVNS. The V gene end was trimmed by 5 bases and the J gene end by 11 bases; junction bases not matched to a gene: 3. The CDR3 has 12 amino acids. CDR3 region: CASSTGVTPLHF. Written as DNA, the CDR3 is TGTGCCAGCAGTACAGGGGTGACACCCCTCCACTTT.

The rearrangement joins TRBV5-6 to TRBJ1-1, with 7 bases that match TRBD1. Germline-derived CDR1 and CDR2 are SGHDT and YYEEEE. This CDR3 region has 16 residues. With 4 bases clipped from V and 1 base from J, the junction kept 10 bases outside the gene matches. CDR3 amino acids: CASSLWTGDWNTEAFF. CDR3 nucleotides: TGTGCCAGCAGCCTTTGGACAGGAGACTGGAACACTGAAGCTTTCTTT. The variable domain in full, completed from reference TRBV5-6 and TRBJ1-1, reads DAGVTQSPTHLIKTRGQQVTLRCSPKSGHDTVSWYQQALGQGPQFIFQYYEEEERQRGNFPDRFSGHQFPNYSSELNVNALLLGDSALYLCASSLWTGDWNTEAFFGQGTRLTVV.

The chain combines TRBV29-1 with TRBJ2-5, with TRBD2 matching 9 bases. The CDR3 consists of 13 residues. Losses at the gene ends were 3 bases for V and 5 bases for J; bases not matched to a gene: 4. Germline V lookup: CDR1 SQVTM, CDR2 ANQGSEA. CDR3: CSVEAGGTETQYF. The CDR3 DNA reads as TGCAGCGTTGAGGCGGGAGGGACGGAGACCCAGTACTTC.

The CDR3 bases are TGTGCCAGCAGCCCTTCAACTACCACAGATACGCAGTATTTT. Amino acid sequence: CASSPSTTTDTQYF. This chain links TRBV7-9 with TRBJ2-3; D call uncertain. This CDR3 region has 14 residues. V lost 5 bases and J lost 2, with 11 bases in between. Per germline, CDR1 SEHNR and CDR2 FQNEAQ (reference sequence).

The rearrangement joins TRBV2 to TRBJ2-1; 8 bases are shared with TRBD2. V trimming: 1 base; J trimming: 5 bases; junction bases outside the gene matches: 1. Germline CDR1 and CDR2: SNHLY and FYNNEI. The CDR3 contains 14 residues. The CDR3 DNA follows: TGTGCCAGCAGTGAAGAGCGGGAGAACAATGAGCAGTTCTTC. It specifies CASSEERENNEQFF. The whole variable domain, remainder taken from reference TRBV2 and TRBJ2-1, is EPEVTQTPSHQVTQMGQEVILRCVPISNHLYFYWYRQILGQKVEFLVSFYNNEISEKSEIFDDQFSVERPDGSNFTLKIRSTKLEDSAMYFCASSEERENNEQFFGPGTRLTVL.

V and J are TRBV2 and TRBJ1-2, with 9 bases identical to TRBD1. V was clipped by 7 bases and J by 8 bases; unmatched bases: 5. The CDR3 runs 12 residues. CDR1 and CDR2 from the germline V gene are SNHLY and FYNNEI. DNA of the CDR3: TGTGCCAGCACCGGGACAGGGCAGGGCTACACCTTC. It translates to CASTGTGQGYTF.

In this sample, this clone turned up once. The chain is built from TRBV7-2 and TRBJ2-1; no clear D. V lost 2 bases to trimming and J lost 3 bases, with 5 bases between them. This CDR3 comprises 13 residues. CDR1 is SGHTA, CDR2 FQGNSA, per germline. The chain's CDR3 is CASSLNIYNEQFF. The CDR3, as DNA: TGTGCCAGCAGCTTAAACATCTACAATGAGCAGTTCTTC.

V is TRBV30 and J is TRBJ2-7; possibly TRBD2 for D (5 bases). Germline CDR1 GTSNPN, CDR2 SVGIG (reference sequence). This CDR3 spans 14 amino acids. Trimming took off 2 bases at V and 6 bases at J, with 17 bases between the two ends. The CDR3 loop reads CAWSPTGIVGEQYF. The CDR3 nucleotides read TGTGCCTGGAGTCCCACCGGGATCGTGGGCGAGCAGTACTTC.

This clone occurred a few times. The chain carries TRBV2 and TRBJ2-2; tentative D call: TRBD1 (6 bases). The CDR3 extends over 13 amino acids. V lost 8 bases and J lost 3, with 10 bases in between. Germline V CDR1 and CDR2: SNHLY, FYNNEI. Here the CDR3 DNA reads TGTGCCAGCTCGAGGACAGACACCGGGGAGCTGTTTTTT. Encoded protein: CASSRTDTGELFF.

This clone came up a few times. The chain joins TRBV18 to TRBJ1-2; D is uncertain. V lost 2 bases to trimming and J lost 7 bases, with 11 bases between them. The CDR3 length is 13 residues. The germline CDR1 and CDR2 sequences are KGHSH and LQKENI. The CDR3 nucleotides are TGTGCCAGCTCACCAATCAGTAGAGGTGGCTACACCTTC. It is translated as CASSPISRGGYTF.

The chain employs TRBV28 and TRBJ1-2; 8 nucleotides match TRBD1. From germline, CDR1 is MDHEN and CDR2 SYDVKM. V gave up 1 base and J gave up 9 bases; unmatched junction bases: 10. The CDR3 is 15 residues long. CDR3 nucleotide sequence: TGTGCCAGCAGTTTATTGGACGGACAGGGAGACCGCTACACCTTC. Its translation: CASSLLDGQGDRYTF.

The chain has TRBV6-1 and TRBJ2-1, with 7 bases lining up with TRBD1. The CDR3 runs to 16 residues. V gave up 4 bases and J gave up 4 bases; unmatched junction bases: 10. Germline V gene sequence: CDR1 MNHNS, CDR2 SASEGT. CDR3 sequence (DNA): TGTGCCAGCAGTGTCCAAACGGGGACAGTTTACAATGAGCAGTTCTTC. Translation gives CASSVQTGTVYNEQFF.

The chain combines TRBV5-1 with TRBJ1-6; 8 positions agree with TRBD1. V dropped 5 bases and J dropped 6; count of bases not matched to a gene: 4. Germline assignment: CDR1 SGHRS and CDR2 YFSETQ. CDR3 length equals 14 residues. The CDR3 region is CASRIQGVNSPLHF. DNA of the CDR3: TGCGCCAGCAGGATACAGGGGGTTAATTCACCCCTCCACTTT.

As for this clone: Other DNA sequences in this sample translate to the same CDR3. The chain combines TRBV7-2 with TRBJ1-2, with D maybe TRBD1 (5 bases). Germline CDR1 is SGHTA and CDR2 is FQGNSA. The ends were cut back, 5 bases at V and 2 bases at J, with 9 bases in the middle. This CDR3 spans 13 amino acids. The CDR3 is CASSPDRNYGYTF. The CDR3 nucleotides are TGTGCCAGCAGCCCCGACAGAAACTATGGCTACACCTTC.

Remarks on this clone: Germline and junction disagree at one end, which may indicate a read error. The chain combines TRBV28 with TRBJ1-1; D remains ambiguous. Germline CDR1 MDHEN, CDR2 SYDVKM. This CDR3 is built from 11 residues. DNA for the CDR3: TGTGCCAGCAGTTCCAACATTGAAGCTTTCTTT. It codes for CASSSNIEAFF.

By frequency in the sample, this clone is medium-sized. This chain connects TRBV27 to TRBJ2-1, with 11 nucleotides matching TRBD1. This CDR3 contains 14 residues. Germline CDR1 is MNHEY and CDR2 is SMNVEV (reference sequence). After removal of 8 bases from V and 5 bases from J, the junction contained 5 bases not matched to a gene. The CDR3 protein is CASRTGGVNNEQFF. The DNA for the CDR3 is TGTGCCAGCCGGACAGGGGGCGTCAACAATGAGCAGTTCTTC.

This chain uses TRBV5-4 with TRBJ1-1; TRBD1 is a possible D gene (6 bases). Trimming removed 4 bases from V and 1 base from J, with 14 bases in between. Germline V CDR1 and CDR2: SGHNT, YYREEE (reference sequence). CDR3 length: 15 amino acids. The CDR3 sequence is CASSPRGGENTEAFF. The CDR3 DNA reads TGTGCCAGCAGCCCGAGGGGGGGGGAGAACACTGAAGCTTTCTTT.

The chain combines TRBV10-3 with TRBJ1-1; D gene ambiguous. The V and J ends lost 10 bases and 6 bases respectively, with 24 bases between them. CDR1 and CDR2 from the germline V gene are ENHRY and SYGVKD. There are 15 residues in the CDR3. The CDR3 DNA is TGTGCCACCACTTATAACTCCGGGAAGAAATCTGAAGCTTTCTTT. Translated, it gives CATTYNSGKKSEAFF.

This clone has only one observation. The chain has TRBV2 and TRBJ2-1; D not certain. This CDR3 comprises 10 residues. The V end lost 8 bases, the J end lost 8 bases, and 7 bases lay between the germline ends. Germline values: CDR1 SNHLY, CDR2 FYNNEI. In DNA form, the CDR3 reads TGTGCCAGCCCTACTGATGAGCAGTTCTTC. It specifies CASPTDEQFF.

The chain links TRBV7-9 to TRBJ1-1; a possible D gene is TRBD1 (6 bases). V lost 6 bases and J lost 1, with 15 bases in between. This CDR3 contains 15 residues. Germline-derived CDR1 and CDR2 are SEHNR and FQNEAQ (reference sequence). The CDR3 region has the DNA TGTGCCAGCAGGGCGCGCGGGGGGGCGAACACTGAAGCTTTCTTT. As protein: CASRARGGANTEAFF.

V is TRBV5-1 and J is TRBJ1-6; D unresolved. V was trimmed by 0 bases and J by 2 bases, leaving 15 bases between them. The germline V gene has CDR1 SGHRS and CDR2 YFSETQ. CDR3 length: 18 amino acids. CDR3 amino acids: CASSLAISGSAYNSPLHF. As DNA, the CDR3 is TGCGCCAGCAGCTTGGCCATCAGTGGGAGCGCCTATAATTCACCCCTCCACTTT.

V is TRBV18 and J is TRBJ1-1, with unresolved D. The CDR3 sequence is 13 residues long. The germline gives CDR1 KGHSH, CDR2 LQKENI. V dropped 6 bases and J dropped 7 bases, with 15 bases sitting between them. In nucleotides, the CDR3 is TGTGCCAGCTCCCCGGTAGCGGGCAGTGAAGCTTTCTTT. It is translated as CASSPVAGSEAFF.

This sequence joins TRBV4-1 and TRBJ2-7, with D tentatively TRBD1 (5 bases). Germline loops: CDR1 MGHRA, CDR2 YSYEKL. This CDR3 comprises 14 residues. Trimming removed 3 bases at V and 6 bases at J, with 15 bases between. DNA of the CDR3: TGCGCCAGCAGCCACAACACAGGCGCTGGCGAGCAGTACTTC. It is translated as CASSHNTGAGEQYF.

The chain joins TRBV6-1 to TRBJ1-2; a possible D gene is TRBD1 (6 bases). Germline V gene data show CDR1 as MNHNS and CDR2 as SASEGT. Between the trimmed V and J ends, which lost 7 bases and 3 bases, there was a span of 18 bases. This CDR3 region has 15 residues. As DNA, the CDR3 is TGTGCCAGCACCCAGGGGAGGGCAATAGACTATGGCTACACCTTC. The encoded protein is CASTQGRAIDYGYTF.

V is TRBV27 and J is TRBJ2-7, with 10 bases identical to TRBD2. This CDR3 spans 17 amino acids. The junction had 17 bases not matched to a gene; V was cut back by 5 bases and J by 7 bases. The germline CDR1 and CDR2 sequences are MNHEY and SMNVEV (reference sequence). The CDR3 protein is CASSPTLGLADSGEQYF. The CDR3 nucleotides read TGTGCCAGCAGTCCCACCTTAGGACTAGCGGACTCGGGAGAGCAGTACTTC.

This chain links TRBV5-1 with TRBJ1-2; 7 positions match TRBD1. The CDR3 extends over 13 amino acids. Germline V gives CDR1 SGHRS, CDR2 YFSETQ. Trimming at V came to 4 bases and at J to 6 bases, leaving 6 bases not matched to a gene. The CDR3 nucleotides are TGCGCCAGCAGCCGGGACAGTGTTAATGGCTACACCTTC. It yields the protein CASSRDSVNGYTF. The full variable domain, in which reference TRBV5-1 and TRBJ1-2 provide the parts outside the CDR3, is KAGVTQTPRYLIKTRGQQVTLSCSPISGHRSVSWYQQTPGQGLQFLFEYFSETQRNKGNFPGRFSGRQFSNSRSEMNVSTLELGDSALYLCASSRDSVNGYTFGSGTRLTVV.